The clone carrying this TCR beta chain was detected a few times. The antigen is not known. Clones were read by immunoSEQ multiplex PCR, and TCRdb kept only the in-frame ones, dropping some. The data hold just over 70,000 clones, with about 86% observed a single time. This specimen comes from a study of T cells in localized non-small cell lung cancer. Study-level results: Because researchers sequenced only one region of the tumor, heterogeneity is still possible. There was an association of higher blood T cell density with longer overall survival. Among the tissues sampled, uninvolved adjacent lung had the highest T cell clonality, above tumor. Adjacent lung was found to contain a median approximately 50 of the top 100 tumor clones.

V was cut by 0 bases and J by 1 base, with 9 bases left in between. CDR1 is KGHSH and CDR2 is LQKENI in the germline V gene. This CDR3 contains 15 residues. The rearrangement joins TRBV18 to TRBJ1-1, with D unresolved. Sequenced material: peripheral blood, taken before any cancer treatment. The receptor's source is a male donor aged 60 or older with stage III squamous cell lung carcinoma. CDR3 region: CASSPPGRTNTEAFF. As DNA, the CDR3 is TGTGCCAGCTCACCACCGGGGAGAACGAACACTGAAGCTTTCTTT.